What follows describes a single TCR beta chain. This clonotype was seen many times. No cognate antigen has been identified for it. It has no much larger one-base neighbor in the sample; base qualities were not kept. V drops 3 bases and J drops 2 bases, leaving 12 bases in between. Sequences SNHLY (CDR1) and FYNNEI (CDR2) are obtained from the germline V gene. Its CDR3 holds 15 amino acids, cysteine through phenylalanine. The only DNA kept is the CDR3, 45 bases in frame from the first base. These data are taken from a study of breast tumors, draining lymph nodes, adjacent tissues (dated by TCRdb to between 2015 and 2016). Broadly, across the study: TCR beta repertoires were compared across tumor, adjacent nontumor tissue and axillary lymph nodes obtained from breast cancer patients. The study aimed to assess the relationships and possible T-cell exchange between tumor, surrounding tissue and draining lymph node repertoires in human breast cancer.

TCRdb names Illumina HiSeq 2000 as the instrument used. Multiplex PCR amplification was used to generate the TCR beta chain libraries. The amplified TCR beta chain products were analyzed by high-throughput sequencing. The raw public data were reprocessed by TCRdb itself: fastp quality trimming at Q25, MiXCR clonotype calling, in-frame beta chains only. Under each unique CDR3 protein, matching rows form one entry showing the most common genes and DNA. The sample records 290,000 or so distinct CDR3 sequences, around 30% of which are singletons. The ten largest clones take up more than 0.85% of the sample. What the work shows at the level of the full study, not this receptor alone: Tumor and nontumor tissue repertoires were significantly more similar in luminal-like than in basal-like breast cancer. T-cell repertoire diversity in tumors was found to be lower than in lymph nodes but higher than in nontumor tissue, and preferential V and J gene usage was observed. The study presented the conclusion that tumor T cells originate in lymph nodes as consistent with a hypothesis, not as something directly demonstrated. The data were considered consistent with the idea that most tumor T cells come from the lymph node and then expand in tumor tissue.

Lymph node samples came from the axillary draining lymph nodes of breast cancer patients. The clonotype originates from a female donor with breast cancer. Some clones in this sample may be carry-over from other donors' samples. Sequencing was done on a sample of axillary lymph node tissue. The sequence links TRBV2 to TRBJ2-3; the best D guess is TRBD2, with 5 bases matching. The CDR3 region has the sequence CASSDLAVTTDTQYF. The DNA sequence is given as TGTGCCAGCAGTGATCTAGCCGTGACCACAGATACGCAGTATTTT.